This T cell receptor beta chain originates from a study of long-term antiretroviral therapy in people with HIV. Study conclusions and caveats: The data indicate that diversity increased after ART but remained below transplant donor controls. Spans of CDR3 length were tighter for HIV repertoires than for controls. Clones showing expansion before ART dominated the repertoire at all time points.

The length of the CDR3 is 15 residues. CDR1 is MNHEY and CDR2 is SMNVEV in the germline V gene (reference sequence). V lost 6 bases and J 2 bases, leaving 13 bases between the germline ends. At survey level, the immunoSEQ assay was run in its v3.0 version. The repertoire was sequenced with immunoSEQ multiplex PCR; TCRdb's copy has only in-frame clones and lacks some. The sample lists roughly 33,000 clones; about three quarters were seen once. This clone was observed a single time. Its target is unknown. This rearrangement joins TRBV27 to TRBJ1-4; no definite D call. Source: unsorted PBMCs, taken 3.1 years after starting antiretroviral therapy. This TCR was recovered from a woman aged 50 to 65 with HIV. In DNA, the CDR3 is TGTGCCAGCAGCGATCATGGTTCGACTAATGAAAAACTGTTTTTT. This sequence encodes CASSDHGSTNEKLFF.